The rows below give T cell receptor beta chains drawn from one sample of a study of blood T cell repertoires in COVID-19. Sequencing used immunoSEQ multiplex PCR; TCRdb keeps in-frame clones, though not all of them. Among over 50,000 clones listed, about nine tenths were seen once. The sample was peripheral blood. These receptors were taken from a man aged 50 to 60 with active COVID-19. The CDR3 runs from the conserved cysteine through the conserved F or W. D genes are given only for firm matches. Clone size is shown for a subset of rows, as once, few, many or a class of expanded clone.

abundance | j_gene | v_gene | d_gene | CDR3nt | CDR3aa
. | TRBJ2-7 | TRBV6-5 | TRBD2 | TGTGCCAGCAGTTACTCGTCGGGACTAGCCTCCTACGAGCAGTACTTC | CASSYSSGLASYEQYF
. | TRBJ2-7 | TRBV28 | TRBD1 | TGTGCCAGCGGCCGGGACAGGGTTTTCGAGCAGTACTTC | CASGRDRVFEQYF
. | TRBJ2-3 | TRBV28 | TRBD2 | TGTGCCAGCAGCCTGGGACTAGCGGGCACAGATACGCAGTATTTT | CASSLGLAGTDTQYF
. | TRBJ2-7 | TRBV6-1 | TRBD1 | TGTGCCAGCAGTGAAGCAATGCAGGGGACAGGTGCGTACGAGCAGTACTTC | CASSEAMQGTGAYEQYF
. | TRBJ1-2 | TRBV9 | TRBD1 | TGTGCCAGCAGCGTAGTAGGGGGCGCCAGCGATGGCTACACCTTC | CASSVVGGASDGYTF
. | TRBJ1-2 | TRBV7-2 | TRBD1 | TGTGCCAGCCTTCGGGACAGGAATAACTATGGCTACACCTTC | CASLRDRNNYGYTF
. | TRBJ2-5 | TRBV15 | TRBD1 | TGTGCCACCAGCCGCACAGGGGGCAGGGAGACCCAGTACTTC | CATSRTGGRETQYF
. | TRBJ2-3 | TRBV5-6 | TRBD2 | TGTGCCAGCAGCTTACAGCGGGAGGACTTTACAATAACAGATACGCAGTATTTT | CASSLQREDFTITDTQYF
once | TRBJ1-6 | TRBV5-4 | . | TGTGCCAGCAGCTTGTACAGCTATAATTCACCCCTCCACTTT | CASSLYSYNSPLHF
. | TRBJ1-5 | TRBV6-6 | . | TGTGCCAGCAGGGGGCCACCATATAGCAATCAGCCCCAGCATTTT | CASRGPPYSNQPQHF
. | TRBJ1-2 | TRBV30 | TRBD1 | TGTGCCTGGAGGACAGGAGGAGGGGGCGCGGGCTATGGCTACACCTTC | CAWRTGGGGAGYGYTF
. | TRBJ2-5 | TRBV19 | TRBD1 | TGTGCCAGTAGGGCGACAGGGGCCCACTTAGAGACCCAGTACTTC | CASRATGAHLETQYF
few | TRBJ1-5 | TRBV25-1 | TRBD1 | TGTGCCAGCAGCCCCACAGGGGGTGAACAGCCCCAGCATTTT | CASSPTGGEQPQHF
few | TRBJ2-2 | TRBV7-2 | . | TGTGCCAGCAGCTTAAATGTAGCGGTCAACACCGGGGAGCTGTTTTTT | CASSLNVAVNTGELFF
. | TRBJ2-2 | TRBV5-1 | . | TGCGCCAGCAGCTTGTGGGCAGGGAAGAATGGGGAGCTGTTTTTT | CASSLWAGKNGELFF
. | TRBJ2-1 | TRBV4-3 | . | TGCGCCAGCAGCCAAGGCAGTCCATTTTACAATGAGCAGTTCTTC | CASSQGSPFYNEQFF
. | TRBJ1-2 | TRBV12-5 | TRBD1 | TGTGCTAGTGGGATGACTACCGGGACAGGGTATAATGGCTACACCTTC | CASGMTTGTGYNGYTF
. | TRBJ1-5 | TRBV28 | . | TGTGCCAGCAGTCGTCCCTTTCAGCCCCAGCATTTT | CASSRPFQPQHF
few | TRBJ1-2 | TRBV18 | . | TGTGCCAGCTCAAATCAGGTAGTCGACTATGGCTACACCTTC | CASSNQVVDYGYTF
. | TRBJ1-4 | TRBV7-9 | . | TGTGCCAGCAGCTTAGGCATAGGAGCTGCAACTAATGAAAAACTGTTTTTT | CASSLGIGAATNEKLFF
. | TRBJ1-1 | TRBV28 | TRBD1 | TGTGCCAGCAGTGTTCAGGGGGCTTTCACTGAAGCTTTCTTT | CASSVQGAFTEAFF
. | TRBJ2-7 | TRBV7-2 | . | TGTGCCAGCAGCTCCGCGGGTTCCTACGAGCAGTACTTC | CASSSAGSYEQYF
. | TRBJ1-1 | TRBV27 | TRBD1 | TGTGCCAGCAGTGGGACAGGGTTTGGCACTGAAGCTTTCTTT | CASSGTGFGTEAFF
. | TRBJ2-5 | TRBV15 | . | TGTGCCACCAGCAGTGGGGGGAGAGAGACCCAGTACTTC | CATSSGGRETQYF
. | TRBJ1-6 | TRBV7-2 | . | TGTGCCAGCAGCTTGCTAGGCGGGGCGGCACCCCTCCACTTT | CASSLLGGAAPLHF
. | TRBJ2-5 | TRBV18 | . | TGTGCCAGCTCACCAGCCGGAGGCGAGACCCAGTACTTC | CASSPAGGETQYF
. | TRBJ1-4 | TRBV28 | TRBD1 | TGTGCCAGCAGTCCAAGGGACAGTAATGAAAAACTGTTTTTT | CASSPRDSNEKLFF
. | TRBJ2-7 | TRBV5-1 | TRBD2 | TGCGCCAGCAGCTTGAGACTAGCGGGATCCTACGAGCAGTACTTC | CASSLRLAGSYEQYF
. | TRBJ2-1 | TRBV5-4 | TRBD1 | TGTGCCAGCAGCTCGCGGACAGGGGGCGCTCACAATGAGCAGTTCTTC | CASSSRTGGAHNEQFF
. | TRBJ2-7 | TRBV7-2 | . | TGTGCCAGCAGCTCCGACAGTACCTACGAGCAGTACTTC | CASSSDSTYEQYF
. | TRBJ2-3 | TRBV12-2 | . | TGTGCAAGTCGCCGTCCCGGGACTAGCGGCTCTAGCACAGATACGCAGTATTTT | CASRRPGTSGSSTDTQYF
. | TRBJ1-4 | TRBV7-2 | . | TGTGCCAGCAGCTTAGTTCAGGGGCCCAATGAAAAACTGTTTTTT | CASSLVQGPNEKLFF
few | TRBJ2-7 | TRBV10-3 | . | TGTGCCATCAGTGACCCCAGGGTCTACGAGCAGTACTTC | CAISDPRVYEQYF
few | TRBJ1-2 | TRBV19 | TRBD1 | TGTGCCAGTAGTATCCAACAGGGGAAGAGAGGCTACACCTTC | CASSIQQGKRGYTF
. | TRBJ2-7 | TRBV9 | . | TGTGCCAGCAGCGCTTCAGGGGCTTCCTACGAGCAGTACTTC | CASSASGASYEQYF
. | TRBJ1-4 | TRBV5-5 | . | TGTGCCAGCAGCTCGGTGGAGGAAATTGAGGAAAAACTGTTTTTT | CASSSVEEIEEKLFF
. | TRBJ1-6 | TRBV5-1 | . | TGCGCCAGCAGCTTCAATAATTCACCCCTCCACTTT | CASSFNNSPLHF
once | TRBJ2-7 | TRBV11-2 | . | TGTGCCAGCAGCTTAGTGAGGGCCCACGAGCAGTACTTC | CASSLVRAHEQYF
. | TRBJ1-3 | TRBV11-2 | . | TGTGCCAGCAGTAATGCACGCGGGGATTACCGGCACACCATATATTTT | CASSNARGDYRHTIYF
. | TRBJ1-5 | TRBV29-1 | . | TGCAGCCCAACTCGGTGTAGCAATCAGCCCCAGCATTTT | CSPTRCSNQPQHF
. | TRBJ2-7 | TRBV6-9 | . | TGTGCCAGCAGTTACGCCTACGAGCAGTACTTC | CASSYAYEQYF
. | TRBJ2-2 | TRBV24-1 | . | TGTGCCACCAAGACAGGATCGAACACCGGGGAGCTGTTTTTT | CATKTGSNTGELFF
. | TRBJ2-1 | TRBV4-1 | . | TGCGCCAGCAGCGACCGGACTAAATACAATGAGCAGTTCTTC | CASSDRTKYNEQFF
. | TRBJ2-1 | TRBV18 | . | TGTGCCAGCTCACCATCCGTTTCCTACAATGAGCAGTTCTTC | CASSPSVSYNEQFF
. | TRBJ2-2 | TRBV5-1 | . | TGCGCCAGCAGCTTGGTACGGACAGCTTCCACCGGGGAGCTGTTTTTT | CASSLVRTASTGELFF
. | TRBJ2-7 | TRBV28 | . | TGTGCCAGCAGTTTCGGTGGAGTCTCCTACGAGCAGTACTTC | CASSFGGVSYEQYF
. | TRBJ1-3 | TRBV28 | . | TGTGCCAGCAAGGATGGGGCCGGAAACACCATATATTTT | CASKDGAGNTIYF
. | TRBJ2-2 | TRBV3-1/TRBV3-2 | TRBD2 | TGTGCCAGCAGCCCCCCAGCGGGAGGACCCACCGGGGAGCTGTTTTTT | CASSPPAGGPTGELFF
. | TRBJ1-2 | TRBV7-2 | TRBD1 | TGTGCCAGCAGCTTATCCCAGGGGGCGAATGGCTACACCTTC | CASSLSQGANGYTF
. | TRBJ2-3 | TRBV30 | TRBD2 | TGTGCCTGGCTAGCGGGAGGGCCATGGGATACGCAGTATTTT | CAWLAGGPWDTQYF
many | TRBJ1-3 | TRBV5-1 | TRBD1 | TGCGCCAGCAGCCTCAGACAGGGTAGCAACACCATATATTTT | CASSLRQGSNTIYF
. | TRBJ2-2 | TRBV27 | TRBD1 | TGTGCCAGCAGCCCTCGGACAGGGGGCATCGGGGAGCTGTTTTTT | CASSPRTGGIGELFF
. | TRBJ1-1 | TRBV5-5 | . | TGTGCCAGCAGCCCGAGCGGCAGGTACACGACTGAAGCTTTCTTT | CASSPSGRYTTEAFF